The entry that follows covers one T cell receptor (beta chain) sequence. What it recognizes is unknown. Trimming took 0 bases from V and 4 from J, leaving 6 bases between them. The CDR3 length is 13 residues. The record originates from a study of T-cell reconstitution after alpha-beta-depleted transplantation in children. Preparation of the TCRbeta library involved a method that used unique molecular identifiers. MiXCR was run by TCRdb on the PCR reads, yielding one entry per CDR3 protein. The top ten hold roughly 2.6% of the sample, which has around 250,000 distinct CDR3 sequences, more than 20% seen once. Study results and caveats: Surviving recipient T cells and thymic progenitors produced the high day-60 TCRbeta diversity seen in some patients. Expanded graft clones, several hundred of them, were reportedly the source of alpha-beta T cells about two months after transplant.

The sequenced sample was PBMCs, obtained before TCRalphabeta/CD19-depleted stem cell transplant. This sequence joins TRBV12-3 or TRBV12-4 and TRBJ1-1; unclear D gene. The sequence came from a girl aged 2 to 9 with Fanconi anemia, due to receive a stem cell transplant. This CDR3 reads CASSLAVGTEAFF. The CDR3 DNA is TGTGCCAGCAGTTTAGCGGTCGGCACTGAAGCTTTCTTT.